The 21 T cell receptor beta chains presented below share a single source sample, sequenced in a study of shared clonotypes between healthy human individuals. The protocol was immunoSEQ multiplex PCR, while the TCRdb copy is restricted to in-frame clones and leaves out a portion. The sample shows 650,000 to 800,000 clones, about two thirds of them seen only once. Specimen: memory CD4+ T cells sorted from blood. Subset defined: CD45RA-negative fraction. These receptors all stem from a woman in her twenties or thirties in good health.

A word on this clone: Different DNA sequences within this sample yield the same CDR3. The chain combines TRBV5-1 with TRBJ2-1; weak D call: TRBD1 (6 bases). The germline V and J ends were trimmed by 4 bases and 0 bases, with 11 bases remaining between them. The germline CDR1 and CDR2 sequences are SGHRS and YFSETQ. The CDR3 totals 15 residues. The CDR3 is CASSPDRSSYNEQFF. In DNA form, the CDR3 reads TGCGCCAGCAGCCCCGACAGGAGCTCCTACAATGAGCAGTTCTTC.

The rearrangement uses TRBV28 and TRBJ2-5; D unresolved. Germline assignment: CDR1 MDHEN and CDR2 SYDVKM. The germline V and J ends were trimmed by 7 bases and 1 base, with 19 bases remaining between them. The length of the CDR3 is 16 residues. This CDR3 is CASTFRGWASQETQYF. CDR3 sequence (DNA): TGTGCCAGCACGTTTCGTGGTTGGGCTAGCCAAGAGACCCAGTACTTC.

A few counts support this clone. The V and J genes are TRBV5-1 and TRBJ2-2; TRBD2 agrees at 10 bases. This CDR3 spans 17 amino acids. Germline V lookup: CDR1 SGHRS, CDR2 YFSETQ. V was pared by 4 bases and J by 6 bases, with 12 bases of the junction left unmatched. The CDR3, as DNA: TGCGCCAGCAGCAACTCCGGGACTAGCGTCTTCGCCGGGGAGCTGTTTTTT. Residues: CASSNSGTSVFAGELFF.

This clone was recorded only once. V usage is TRBV2 and J usage is TRBJ2-3, with 12 bases that match TRBD2. The V gene's germline CDR1 is SNHLY and CDR2 FYNNEI. With 5 bases clipped from V and 15 bases from J, the junction kept 6 bases outside the gene matches. The CDR3 has 12 residues. In DNA, the CDR3 is TGTGCCAGCAGTCAGACTAGCGGGAGAGGTTATTTT. Amino acid sequence: CASSQTSGRGYF.

The genes are TRBV28 and TRBJ2-7; D unresolved. The CDR3 has 14 amino acids. Deletions cut 4 bases from V and 0 bases from J, with 10 bases between. Germline V gene data show CDR1 as MDHEN and CDR2 as SYDVKM. The CDR3 nucleotides are TGTGCCAGCAGTTATCCGGGTCGCTCCTACGAGCAGTACTTC. Its translation is CASSYPGRSYEQYF.

The CDR3 loop reads CASSLLGTEYNEQFF. The CDR3 DNA sequence: TGTGCCAGCAGCTTGCTTGGGACGGAATACAATGAGCAGTTCTTC. V is TRBV7-8 and J is TRBJ2-1, with D perhaps TRBD1 or TRBD2 (5 bases each). V gave up 3 bases and J gave up 4 bases, with 13 bases separating them. CDR1 and CDR2 from the germline V gene are SGHVS and FQNEAQ. The CDR3 has 15 residues.

This clone was seen a few times. The junction and the germline gene differ at one end; a read error may be behind it. The genes are TRBV18 and TRBJ1-1; D gene ambiguous. The CDR3 contains 13 residues. Germline V gene data show CDR1 as KGHSH and CDR2 as LQKENI. The CDR3 sequence: CASSLPVKTEAFF. CDR3 nucleotides: TGTGCCAGCTCTCTCCCGGTGAAAACTGAAGCTTTCTTT.

V gene TRBV10-3 combines with J gene TRBJ2-7; D remains unclear. This CDR3 has 13 residues. Per germline, CDR1 ENHRY and CDR2 SYGVKD. V was pared by 2 bases and J by 6 bases, with 11 bases between. CDR3 coding DNA: TGTGCCATCAGTGAGGCCGATTTAGGCGAGCAGTACTTC. It translates to CAISEADLGEQYF.

V gene TRBV5-1 combines with J gene TRBJ2-3, with D perhaps assigned TRBD1 or TRBD2 (5 bases each). Trimming pared 6 bases from V and 2 bases from J, leaving 10 bases between. CDR3 length: 13 residues. The germline V gene has CDR1 SGHRS and CDR2 YFSETQ. In nucleotides, the CDR3 is TGCGCCAGCATCCGAGGGGACACAGATACGCAGTATTTT. It encodes CASIRGDTDTQYF.

The V gene is TRBV25-1, the J gene TRBJ2-4; 9 nucleotides match TRBD1. The CDR3 has 16 residues. With V trimmed by 1 base and J by 1 base, 2 bases remained unmatched. Per germline, CDR1 MGHDK and CDR2 SYGVNS. Here the CDR3 reads CASSEWDRDAKNIQYF. CDR3 in DNA: TGTGCCAGCAGTGAATGGGACAGGGACGCCAAAAACATTCAGTACTTC.

The CDR3 DNA reads TGTGCCAGCAGAGAGACAGGCAGCCAAGAGACCCAGTACTTC. Residues: CASRETGSQETQYF. This chain joins TRBV28 and TRBJ2-5; perhaps TRBD1 as D (6 bases). CDR3 length equals 14 residues. Germline V gene lookup returns CDR1 MDHEN and CDR2 SYDVKM. V was shortened by 6 bases and J by 1 base, with 12 bases between the two germline ends.

The CDR3 region is CSAEPIGYTF. In DNA form, the CDR3 reads TGCAGTGCCGAACCCATCGGATACACCTTC. This chain joins TRBV20-1 and TRBJ1-2; D is unclear. Germline V gives CDR1 DFQATT, CDR2 SNEGSKA (reference sequence). The CDR3 length is 10 residues. Trimming took off 6 bases at V and 11 bases at J, with 13 bases between the two ends.

The rearrangement uses TRBV28 and TRBJ2-4; D ambiguous. The CDR3 extends over 14 amino acids. Germline V gene data show CDR1 as MDHEN and CDR2 as SYDVKM. Trimming left V 8 bases short and J 0 bases short, with 11 bases between. The CDR3 nucleotides are TGTGCCAGCGGATTGTCAGGAGCCAAAAACATTCAGTACTTC. Encoded protein: CASGLSGAKNIQYF.

The chain carries TRBV6-6 and TRBJ2-7; 9 bases align to TRBD2. Losses at the gene ends were 2 bases for V and 0 bases for J; bases not matched to a gene: 2. The CDR3 consists of 15 residues. Germline V CDR1 and CDR2: MNHNY, SVGAGI (reference sequence). The CDR3 here is CASSYAGGSSYEQYF. CDR3 sequence (DNA): TGTGCCAGCAGTTACGCGGGAGGGAGCTCCTACGAGCAGTACTTC.

The DNA of the CDR3 is TGTGCCAGCAGCCCCTTAACCTCTGGAAACACCATATATTTT. Its protein product is CASSPLTSGNTIYF. V and J are TRBV11-2 and TRBJ1-3, with D unresolved. The V gene lost 5 bases and the J gene lost 0 bases, with 8 bases spanning the gap. Germline CDR1 reads SGHAT; CDR2 reads FQNNGV. The CDR3 contains 14 residues.

The chain uses TRBV6-4 and TRBJ2-5; 9 nucleotides line up with TRBD2. V shed 5 bases, J shed 2 bases, and the junction held 6 bases outside the gene matches. Per the germline V gene, CDR1 is MRHNA and CDR2 is SNTAGT. The CDR3 contains 15 residues. CDR3 DNA sequence: TGTGCCAGCAGTTCCCTAGCGGGGACTCAAGAGACCCAGTACTTC. Translation: CASSSLAGTQETQYF.

Comments on this clone: Likely a read error: the CDR3 ends without its conserved phenylalanine or tryptophan. The DNA is omitted, as the CDR3 cannot be located on it reliably, and the CDR3 follows TCRdb's listing. This chain uses TRBV10-2 with TRBJ2-2; TRBD1, the D gene given by the table, was not confirmed from the DNA. Per germline, CDR1 WSHSY and CDR2 SAAADI. Ends included, the CDR3 has 12 residues. The CDR3 spells CASSEIQGSPSL.

As DNA, the CDR3 is TGTGCCACCAGCAGAACGGGACAGGGGGCCGGGGAGCTGTTTTTT. It translates to CATSRTGQGAGELFF. The chain employs TRBV15 and TRBJ2-2, with TRBD1 matching 11 bases. In germline, CDR1 is LNHNV, CDR2 YYDKDF (reference sequence). V dropped 2 bases and J dropped 6; count of bases not matched to a gene: 2. This CDR3 has 15 residues.

This chain links TRBV11-2 with TRBJ2-2; TRBD1 matches 10 bases. This CDR3 comprises 16 residues. CDR1 is SGHAT and CDR2 is FQNNGV in the germline V gene. V dropped 5 bases and J dropped 8; count of bases not matched to a gene: 11. The CDR3 region has the DNA TGTGCCAGCAGCCCCGGACGGGACAGGGGTCGAGGGGAGCTGTTTTTT. It specifies CASSPGRDRGRGELFF.

This clone was observed a handful of times. The rearrangement joins TRBV7-2 to TRBJ2-2, with D unresolved. Germline values: CDR1 SGHTA, CDR2 FQGNSA. The CDR3 runs 14 residues. Trimming cost V 4 bases and J 6 bases, with 12 bases left between them. The CDR3 is CASSSFTEAGELFF. CDR3 nucleotides: TGTGCCAGCAGCTCATTCACAGAAGCCGGGGAGCTGTTTTTT.

The chain carries TRBV7-2 and TRBJ2-7; 9 nucleotides agree with TRBD2. The CDR3 runs 16 residues. CDR1 is SGHTA and CDR2 is FQGNSA in the germline V gene. With V trimmed by 6 bases and J by 0 bases, 9 bases remained unmatched. CDR3 DNA sequence: TGTGCCAGCAGGCAGCTTAGCGGGGGCCCCTCCTACGAGCAGTACTTC. Translated, it gives CASRQLSGGPSYEQYF.